This T cell receptor (beta chain) was obtained from a study of post-analysis software for immune sequencing data. Study-level results: Four or five TRBV segments, TRBV5-6, TRBV5-1 and TRBV20-1 among them, were found more frequent in patients than controls.

The library was made from cDNA and included unique molecular identifiers. TCRdb fed the PCR reads into MiXCR, producing one record per CDR3 protein. The profile shows around 400,000 distinct CDR3 sequences, roughly 30% of them singletons. This CDR3 spans 15 amino acids. Germline V gives CDR1 LGHNA, CDR2 YSLEER. With 4 bases removed from V and 6 bases from J, the gap between germline ends came to 18 bases. This clonotype was recorded a few times. Antigen unknown. This TCR was recovered from a girl between 10 and 17 years old with multiple sclerosis. The sample consisted of blood. This sequence joins TRBV4-3 and TRBJ1-1, with no clear D. CDR3 region: CASSPGYSKVAEAFF. In DNA form, the CDR3 reads TGCGCCAGCAGCCCCGGTTACTCGAAAGTGGCTGAAGCTTTCTTT.